Included here is one TCR beta chain sequence, with context. This sample was taken from a study of shared clonotypes between healthy human individuals. Using immunoSEQ multiplex PCR, the repertoire was profiled, and TCRdb retains in-frame clones only, with some absent. The sample gives around 1.9 million clones, roughly 91% of which show up once; around 1.7% is in the top ten. CDR3 size: 13 residues. V lost 8 bases and J 0 bases, leaving 9 bases between the germline ends. In germline, CDR1 is MNHEY, CDR2 SMNVEV (reference sequence). Cells designated naive CD8 were CD45RO-negative and were positively selected for CCR7, with terminally differentiated effector memory CD45RA+ cells excluded. Donation came from healthy HIV-negative adults that had no recent acute infections or vaccinations.

The receptor was isolated from a young man in good health. Some clones in this sample may be carry-over from other donors' samples. The V call is TRBV27, the J call TRBJ2-3, with D uncertain. The sequenced material came from naive CD8+ T cells from PBMCs. CDR3: CASLRSSTDTQYF. CDR3 nucleotides: TGTGCCAGCTTACGAAGTAGCACAGATACGCAGTATTTT.